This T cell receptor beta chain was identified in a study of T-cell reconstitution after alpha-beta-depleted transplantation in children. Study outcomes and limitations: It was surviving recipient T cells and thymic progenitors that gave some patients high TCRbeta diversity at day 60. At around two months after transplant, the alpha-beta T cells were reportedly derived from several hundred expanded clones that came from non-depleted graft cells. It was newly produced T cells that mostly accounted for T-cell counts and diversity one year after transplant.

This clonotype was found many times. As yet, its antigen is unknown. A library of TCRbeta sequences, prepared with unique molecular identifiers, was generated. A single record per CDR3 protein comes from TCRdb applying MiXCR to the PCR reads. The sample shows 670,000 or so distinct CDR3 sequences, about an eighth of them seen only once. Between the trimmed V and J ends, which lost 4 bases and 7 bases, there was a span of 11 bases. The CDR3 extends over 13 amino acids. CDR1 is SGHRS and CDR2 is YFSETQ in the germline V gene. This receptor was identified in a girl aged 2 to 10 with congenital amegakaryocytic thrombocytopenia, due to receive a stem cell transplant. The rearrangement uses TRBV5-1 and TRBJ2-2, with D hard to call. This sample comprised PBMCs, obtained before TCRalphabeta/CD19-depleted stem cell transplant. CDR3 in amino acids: CASSPPSGGELFF. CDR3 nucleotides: TGCGCCAGCAGCCCCCCCTCGGGCGGGGAGCTGTTTTTT.